This passage covers 23 T cell receptor beta chains from one sample sequenced in a study of shared clonotypes between healthy human individuals. The table came from immunoSEQ multiplex PCR; TCRdb's copy has only in-frame clones and leaves some out. The profile shows about 680,000 clones, around 92% of them singletons. Terminally differentiated effector memory CD45RA+ cells were excluded by CCR7 positive selection of CD45RO-negative cells. Material for sequencing was naive CD8+ T cells sorted from blood. The source of these receptors is a young man in good health.

The CDR3 loop is CASSLDGRAREQYF. The CDR3 nucleotides are TGTGCCAGCAGTTTAGACGGGAGGGCCCGGGAGCAGTACTTC. The V and J genes are TRBV28 and TRBJ2-7, with TRBD2 matching 8 bases. The CDR3 totals 14 residues. In germline, CDR1 is MDHEN, CDR2 SYDVKM. Germline trimming cut 2 bases from V and 7 bases from J; bases unmatched to any gene: 7.

This chain joins TRBV11-2 and TRBJ2-3; maybe TRBD1 (5 bases). CDR3 length: 14 amino acids. V was shortened by 1 base and J by 1 base, with 6 bases between the two germline ends. CDR1 is SGHAT, CDR2 FQNNGV, per germline. The CDR3 loop is CASSLAGRTDTQYF. The CDR3, as DNA: TGTGCCAGCAGCTTAGCAGGGCGCACAGATACGCAGTATTTT.

V and J are TRBV11-2 and TRBJ2-1; D is uncertain. V was clipped by 5 bases and J by 6 bases, with 20 bases between them. Germline V gene sequence: CDR1 SGHAT, CDR2 FQNNGV. The CDR3 covers 16 residues. CDR3 sequence (DNA): TGTGCCAGCAGCCGTACCGGGTCCCTAGACGGCAATGAGCAGTTCTTC. Amino acids: CASSRTGSLDGNEQFF.

This chain connects TRBV7-6 to TRBJ2-7; D perhaps matches TRBD2 (5 bases). Trimming took 1 base from V and 7 from J, leaving 17 bases between them. This CDR3 spans 15 amino acids. Germline lookup yields CDR1 SGHVS and CDR2 FNYEAQ. The CDR3 DNA is TGTGCCAGCAGCTTAGACGGGAACCTTCGTCGGGAGCAGTACTTC. Amino acids: CASSLDGNLRREQYF. Variable domain in full (rest from reference TRBV7-6 and TRBJ2-7): GAGVSQSPRYKVTKRGQDVALRCDPISGHVSLYWYRQALGQGPEFLTYFNYEAQQDKSGLPNDRFSAERPEGSISTLTIQRTEQRDSAMYRCASSLDGNLRREQYFGPGTRLTVT.

A single count supports this clone. The CDR3 sequence: CASSVGMGYEQYF. CDR3 DNA sequence: TGTGCCAGCAGCGTAGGGATGGGCTACGAGCAGTACTTC. The chain is built from TRBV9 and TRBJ2-7; no clear D. Germline CDR1 SGDLS, CDR2 YYNGEE. Trimming took off 0 bases at V and 3 bases at J, with 7 bases between the two ends. This CDR3 has 13 amino acids. Using reference TRBV9 and TRBJ2-7 for the parts outside the CDR3, the full variable domain is DSGVTQTPKHLITATGQRVTLRCSPRSGDLSVYWYQQSLDQGLQFLIQYYNGEERAKGNILERFSAQQFPDLHSELNLSSLELGDSALYFCASSVGMGYEQYFGPGTRLTVT.

The count of this clone is one. CDR3: CASSLKRGYGYTF. CDR3 nucleotide sequence: TGTGCCAGCAGTTTAAAACGGGGATATGGCTACACCTTC. J is TRBJ1-2 and V is TRBV27; D uncertain. V lost 2 bases to trimming and J lost 5 bases, with 9 bases between them. This CDR3 contains 13 residues. Per the germline V gene, CDR1 is MNHEY and CDR2 is SMNVEV (reference sequence).

This rearrangement joins TRBV5-6 to TRBJ2-1, with 9 bases aligning to TRBD2. Trimming cost V 4 bases and J 3 bases; bases outside gene matches: 8. Germline loops: CDR1 SGHDT, CDR2 YYEEEE. This CDR3 contains 16 residues. The CDR3 coding sequence is TGTGCCAGCAGCCCATGGACTAGCGAATACTACAATGAGCAGTTCTTC. Translating gives CASSPWTSEYYNEQFF.

This clone was detected only once. The V and J genes are TRBV15 and TRBJ2-3; 12 bases map to TRBD1. CDR3 length equals 16 residues. The J segment lost 2 bases and the V segment lost 5 bases, leaving 5 bases of the junction unmatched. In germline, CDR1 is LNHNV, CDR2 YYDKDF (reference sequence). The CDR3, as DNA: TGTGCCACCAGCGGCGGGACAGGGGGCAACACAGATACGCAGTATTTT. Protein product: CATSGGTGGNTDTQYF.

This chain joins TRBV2 and TRBJ2-7, with D tentatively TRBD2 (6 bases). Deletions cut 4 bases from V and 3 bases from J, with 10 bases between. Germline assignment: CDR1 SNHLY and CDR2 FYNNEI. The CDR3 extends over 13 amino acids. CDR3 loop: CASSGGIGYEQYF. The CDR3 DNA follows: TGTGCCAGCAGTGGCGGGATTGGCTACGAGCAGTACTTC.

The V gene is TRBV4-1, the J gene TRBJ1-2; D may be TRBD1 (5 bases). CDR3 size: 16 residues. Germline CDR1 reads MGHRA; CDR2 reads YSYEKL. V lost 0 bases and J 8 bases, leaving 19 bases between the germline ends. Written as DNA, the CDR3 is TGCGCCAGCAGCCAAGATTGGGGCGACCCCCCAGCAGGCTACACCTTC. Its translation is CASSQDWGDPPAGYTF.

The gene calls are TRBV5-6 and TRBJ1-2; TRBD1 might be the D (6 bases). The CDR3 spans 15 residues. Germline CDR1 reads SGHDT; CDR2 reads YYEEEE. V lost 1 base and J lost 4, with 14 bases in between. In DNA, the CDR3 is TGTGCCAGCAGCTTGTCCAGGGGTCTAGGCTATGGCTACACCTTC. Translated, it gives CASSLSRGLGYGYTF.

V is TRBV19 and J is TRBJ2-2; TRBD1 is a possible D gene (6 bases). Germline V gene lookup returns CDR1 LNHDA and CDR2 SQIVND (reference sequence). Between the trimmed V and J ends, which lost 10 bases and 6 bases, there was a span of 21 bases. The length of the CDR3 is 15 residues. Here the CDR3 reads CATQGLDPTAGELFF. The CDR3, as DNA: TGTGCCACCCAGGGGTTGGATCCCACCGCCGGGGAGCTGTTTTTT. Together with reference TRBV19 and TRBJ2-2, the CDR3 gives the full variable domain: DGGITQSPKYLFRKEGQNVTLSCEQNLNHDAMYWYRQDPGQGLRLIYYSQIVNDFQKGDIAEGYSVSREKKESFPLTVTSAQKNPTAFYLCATQGLDPTAGELFFGEGSRLTVL.

This clone was seen once. The V gene is TRBV28, the J gene TRBJ2-7; D not resolved. In germline, CDR1 is MDHEN, CDR2 SYDVKM. This CDR3 has 13 residues. V was clipped by 5 bases and J by 2 bases, with 10 bases between them. The DNA of the CDR3 is TGTGCCAGCAGTCATGGACGGACCTACGAGCAGTACTTC. Translation: CASSHGRTYEQYF.

The V call is TRBV27, the J call TRBJ1-2; D remains unclear. Germline V CDR1 and CDR2: MNHEY, SMNVEV (reference sequence). Trimming took off 6 bases at V and 1 base at J, with 9 bases between the two ends. The CDR3 has 13 residues. CDR3: CASSLYLNYGYTF. The CDR3, as DNA: TGTGCCAGCAGCCTGTACCTTAACTATGGCTACACCTTC.

In its sample, this clone was seen once. The CDR3 reads CASSLEVQDISYNEQFF. Written as DNA, the CDR3 is TGCGCCAGCAGCTTGGAAGTACAGGACATCTCCTACAATGAGCAGTTCTTC. The J gene is TRBJ2-1, the V gene TRBV5-1, with TRBD1 as a possible D gene (5 bases). Germline V gene data show CDR1 as SGHRS and CDR2 as YFSETQ. The CDR3 totals 17 residues. V lost 0 bases, J lost 0 bases, and 13 bases lay in between.

This sequence joins TRBV5-1 and TRBJ1-1, with TRBD1 identical over 11 bases. Unmatched junction bases numbered 12, after V lost 5 bases and J lost 6 bases. This CDR3 region has 16 residues. Germline V gene data show CDR1 as SGHRS and CDR2 as YFSETQ. This chain's CDR3 is CASSTGQGARDSEAFF. The DNA for the CDR3 is TGCGCCAGCAGTACCGGACAGGGGGCGCGAGATTCTGAAGCTTTCTTT. The full variable domain, with the rest looked up from reference TRBV5-1 and TRBJ1-1, is KAGVTQTPRYLIKTRGQQVTLSCSPISGHRSVSWYQQTPGQGLQFLFEYFSETQRNKGNFPGRFSGRQFSNSRSEMNVSTLELGDSALYLCASSTGQGARDSEAFFGQGTRLTVV.

This clone was recorded once. CDR3 amino acids: CASSTPARGVDTGELFF. In DNA, the CDR3 is TGTGCCAGCAGCACCCCGGCCCGGGGGGTAGACACCGGGGAGCTGTTTTTT. The chain links TRBV11-2 to TRBJ2-2, with TRBD2 matching over 7 bases. Germline V CDR1 and CDR2: SGHAT, FQNNGV. The length of the CDR3 is 17 residues. Losses at the gene ends were 5 bases for V and 3 bases for J; bases not matched to a gene: 12.

The J gene is TRBJ2-7, the V gene TRBV29-1; 10 bases are a match to TRBD1. The CDR3 has 13 residues. The V and J ends lost 6 bases and 3 bases, in that order; junction bases with no gene match: 5. Germline V gives CDR1 SQVTM, CDR2 ANQGSEA. The CDR3 loop reads CSVPGTGVYEQYF. The CDR3 bases are TGCAGCGTCCCCGGGACAGGGGTCTACGAGCAGTACTTC.

This rearrangement joins TRBV4-3 to TRBJ2-1; D uncertain. Germline CDR1 and CDR2: LGHNA and YSLEER. Between the trimmed V and J ends, which lost 0 bases and 7 bases, there was a span of 13 bases. This CDR3 has 15 amino acids. The CDR3 here is CASSQDLVRGNEQFF. CDR3 DNA sequence: TGCGCCAGCAGCCAAGATCTGGTTAGAGGTAATGAGCAGTTCTTC.

This chain joins TRBV7-9 and TRBJ2-2; 12 bases align to TRBD1. Germline trimming cut 8 bases from V and 3 bases from J; bases unmatched to any gene: 1. The CDR3 totals 14 residues. The germline gives CDR1 SEHNR, CDR2 FQNEAQ (reference sequence). This CDR3 reads CASWDRGHTGELFF. CDR3 in DNA: TGTGCCAGCTGGGACAGGGGGCACACCGGGGAGCTGTTTTTT.

J is TRBJ2-6 and V is TRBV7-9; D possibly uses TRBD1 or TRBD2 (5 bases each). This CDR3 spans 16 amino acids. The V end was cut by 4 bases, the J end by 0 bases, with 10 bases between. CDR1 is SEHNR, CDR2 FQNEAQ, per germline (reference sequence). As DNA, the CDR3 is TGTGCCAGCAGCTCCGGGACGGTCTCTGGGGCCAACGTCCTGACTTTC. Translation gives CASSSGTVSGANVLTF.

In nucleotides, the CDR3 is TGTGCCATCAGTGCCACTAGCGGAGTCTACAATGAGCAGTTCTTC. It yields the protein CAISATSGVYNEQFF. The genes are TRBV10-3 and TRBJ2-1, with 8 bases lining up with TRBD2. The germline V gene encodes CDR1 ENHRY and CDR2 SYGVKD. The CDR3 has 15 amino acids. V shed 4 bases, J shed 3 bases, and the junction held 5 bases outside the gene matches.

The chain carries TRBV29-1 and TRBJ2-5; 13 bases agree with TRBD2. The V gene's germline CDR1 is SQVTM and CDR2 ANQGSEA. The CDR3 covers 21 residues. Unmatched junction bases numbered 20, after V lost 0 bases and J lost 4 bases. For the CDR3, the DNA is TGCAGCGTTGAAGATCTTCAGGGGACTAGCGGGGACGACCTCCGGGGAGAGACCCAGTACTTC. The encoded protein is CSVEDLQGTSGDDLRGETQYF.